A selection of T cell receptor beta chains follows, all from one sample in a study of shared clonotypes between healthy human individuals. Only in-frame clones appear in the TCRdb table, and some are missing; sequencing was by immunoSEQ multiplex PCR. The table has 2 million to 2.5 million clones, 92% seen once. The specimen sequenced was naive CD4+ T cells from PBMCs. The receptor set was obtained from a man aged 18 to 30 in good health. Some clones in this sample may be carry-over from other donors' samples. Each CDR3 is given with its conserved first and last residue. D genes are given only for firm matches.

CDR3aa	v_gene	j_gene	d_gene
CSVERQGPYEQYF	TRBV29-1	TRBJ2-7	NA
CASSQNPTSGSYNEQFF	TRBV9	TRBJ2-1	TRBD2
CAWSPTGDGYTF	TRBV30	TRBJ1-2	TRBD1
CASSLDPQGTNYGYTF	TRBV11-2	TRBJ1-2	NA
CAGGGASTDTQYF	TRBV30	TRBJ2-3	NA
CASSHRTTEYVPSTNEKLFF	TRBV4-1	TRBJ1-4	NA
CASSFLRGDNEQFF	TRBV28	TRBJ2-1	TRBD2
CASRPLSQGDNSPLHF	TRBV27	TRBJ1-6	NA
CSVLPGLNTGELFF	TRBV29-1	TRBJ2-2	NA
CASSRGGPNTGELFF	TRBV28	TRBJ2-2	NA
CASSESAYGYTF	TRBV6-1	TRBJ1-2	NA
CASSYWSTQYF	TRBV6-5	TRBJ2-3	NA
CASSRTSGGSSYNEQFF	TRBV27	TRBJ2-1	TRBD2
CASSPTGAANEKLFF	TRBV18	TRBJ1-4	NA
CASSLTGTSEETQYF	TRBV5-1	TRBJ2-5	TRBD2
CASSLTPREVIPYGYTF	TRBV7-8	TRBJ1-2	NA
CASSLWISGANVLTF	TRBV28	TRBJ2-6	NA
CASSSIYEQFF	TRBV5-6	TRBJ2-1	NA
CASRPSGLWTGELFF	TRBV28	TRBJ2-2	NA
CASSLWGNYGYTF	TRBV5-1	TRBJ1-2	NA
CASSLQGLGNTEAFF	TRBV5-8	TRBJ1-1	TRBD1
CAISSRTELYNEQFF	TRBV10-3	TRBJ2-1	NA
CASGLVEIIKGYTF	TRBV12-5	TRBJ1-2	NA
CASSLLAGGSVSYNEQFF	TRBV7-6	TRBJ2-1	TRBD2
CASSLGLLDHYEQYF	TRBV7-2	TRBJ2-7	NA
CASRSQGSYTGELFF	TRBV6-5	TRBJ2-2	NA
CASNPLGRTYEQYF	TRBV28	TRBJ2-7	NA
CASSWMATNEKLFF	TRBV7-9	TRBJ1-4	NA
CASSLMRARASSGANVLTF	TRBV27	TRBJ2-6	NA
CASSLVVTSGSSYEQYF	TRBV7-8	TRBJ2-7	TRBD2
CASRRTSDSSYNEQFF	TRBV5-1	TRBJ2-1	TRBD2
CASSLADREWYTEAFF	TRBV7-2	TRBJ1-1	TRBD1
CARSPLTMAEETQYF	TRBV5-3	TRBJ2-5	NA
CASSYDQETQYF	TRBV5-1	TRBJ2-5	NA
CASSESGTSGSYNEQFF	TRBV9	TRBJ2-1	TRBD2
CASSSGLTSSYNEQFF	TRBV5-1	TRBJ2-1	NA
CASSHLVTGELFF	TRBV5-1	TRBJ2-2	NA
CASSTSQGHGAREAFF	TRBV19	TRBJ1-1	NA
CASSQEGGLAGQAGELFF	TRBV4-2	TRBJ2-2	TRBD2